One and the same sample provided the 8 T cell receptor beta chains below, sequenced in a study of persistence of HIV-infected CD4 T cells. Anti-CD3/anti-CD28 beads served as a nonspecific positive control stimulus. CD4+ T cells upregulating both CD40 ligand and CD69 were sorted as responding cells. No antigen has been assigned to these receptors. The libraries were made with immunoSEQ version 4 in survey mode. TCRdb keeps only in-frame clones here, not all; method: immunoSEQ multiplex PCR. The top ten clones hold 3% to 3.5% of a sample with under 50,000 clones, around 89% of them seen once. The input for sequencing was CD4+ T cells sorted from PBMCs after approximately 19-hour stimulation, taken from a patient who received antiretroviral therapy. These receptors all stem from an adult woman with HIV who was CMV-seropositive.

This clone has only one observation. The chain combines TRBV7-9 with TRBJ2-4; D unresolved. Germline values: CDR1 SEHNR, CDR2 FQNEAQ (reference sequence). V shed 5 bases and J shed 3 bases, with 11 bases lying between them. This CDR3 region has 14 residues. CDR3 nucleotide sequence: TGTGCCAGCAGCCATTTAGATATCAAAAACATTCAGTACTTC. Protein: CASSHLDIKNIQYF.

CDR3 nucleotide sequence: TGTGCCAGCAGTGAATTTGGGACACCAGTGAACACTGAAGCTTTCTTT. Residues: CASSEFGTPVNTEAFF. The chain combines TRBV25-1 with TRBJ1-1; weak D call: TRBD1 (6 bases). CDR1 is MGHDK, CDR2 SYGVNS, per germline. V was pared by 1 base and J by 0 bases, with 12 bases between. The CDR3 runs to 16 residues.

J is TRBJ1-1 and V is TRBV2; D unclear. Germline CDR1 is SNHLY and CDR2 is FYNNEI. The CDR3 totals 13 residues. V was shortened by 3 bases and J by 3 bases, with 8 bases between the two germline ends. In nucleotides, the CDR3 is TGTGCCAGCAGTGAGTTGGGTGACACTGAAGCTTTCTTT. This gives the protein CASSELGDTEAFF.

The chain is built from TRBV28 and TRBJ1-1, with 8 bases matching TRBD1. The CDR3 has 15 amino acids. V lost 2 bases to trimming and J lost 3 bases; unmatched junction nucleotides: 5. CDR1 and CDR2 (germline): MDHEN, SYDVKM. The CDR3 sequence: CASSLGDRLYTEAFF. The DNA for the CDR3 is TGTGCCAGCAGTTTAGGGGACAGGTTATACACTGAAGCTTTCTTT.

In this sample, this clone turned up once. V gene TRBV19 combines with J gene TRBJ2-3, with D perhaps TRBD1 or TRBD2 (6 bases each). Trimming left V 3 bases short and J 2 bases short, with 12 bases between. Germline CDR1 and CDR2: LNHDA and SQIVND (reference sequence). The CDR3 has 15 residues. The CDR3, as DNA: TGTGCCAGTAGTATGTCCTGGGGGGCCACAGATACGCAGTATTTT. It encodes CASSMSWGATDTQYF.

The chain links TRBV5-4 to TRBJ1-1, with TRBD1 matching over 9 bases. V shed 2 bases, J shed 1 base, and the junction held 3 bases outside the gene matches. This CDR3 has 15 amino acids. CDR1 and CDR2 from the germline V gene are SGHNT and YYREEE (reference sequence). CDR3 in amino acids: CASSLQGAPNTEAFF. In nucleotides, the CDR3 is TGTGCCAGCAGCTTACAGGGGGCGCCGAACACTGAAGCTTTCTTT.

With regard to this clone: Other DNA sequences within the sample encode an identical CDR3. The CDR3 sequence: CASSLTDYGYTF. CDR3 sequence (DNA): TGCGCCAGCAGCTTAACAGACTATGGCTACACCTTC. The rearrangement uses TRBV5-1 and TRBJ1-2; no clear D gene. From germline, CDR1 is SGHRS and CDR2 YFSETQ. The V end was cut by 2 bases, the J end by 3 bases, with 5 bases between. The CDR3 is made up of 12 amino acids. The complete variable domain, with remaining parts taken from reference TRBV5-1 and TRBJ1-2, reads KAGVTQTPRYLIKTRGQQVTLSCSPISGHRSVSWYQQTPGQGLQFLFEYFSETQRNKGNFPGRFSGRQFSNSRSEMNVSTLELGDSALYLCASSLTDYGYTFGSGTRLTVV.

CDR3 bases: TGTGCCAGCAGCTCCGGGACAGGGGTATCACCCCTCCACTTT. It specifies CASSSGTGVSPLHF. The rearrangement links TRBV5-5 to TRBJ1-6; 10 bases are shared with TRBD1. CDR3 length equals 14 residues. Germline trimming cut 3 bases from V and 10 bases from J; bases unmatched to any gene: 4. Germline V gives CDR1 SGHKS, CDR2 YYEKEE (reference sequence).